The 8 T cell receptor beta chains reported below all come from one sample, sequenced in a study of blood T cell repertoires in COVID-19. The protocol was immunoSEQ multiplex PCR, while the TCRdb copy is restricted to in-frame clones and leaves out a portion. The sample records around 430,000 clones, about 91% being singletons. Sample: peripheral blood. These receptors were collected from a woman aged 45 to 65 with COVID-19, enrolled during active disease.

The chain uses TRBV6-5 and TRBJ1-2; a weak D match, TRBD1 (5 bases). Trimming pared 10 bases from V and 6 bases from J, leaving 9 bases between. The V gene's germline CDR1 is MNHEY and CDR2 SVGAGI. The length of the CDR3 is 10 residues. The CDR3 is CATRQNGYTF. DNA of the CDR3: TGTGCCACCAGACAGAATGGCTACACCTTC.

The CDR3 spells CASSLARGERVGSPLHF. The CDR3 coding sequence is TGTGCCAGCAGCTTAGCTCGCGGGGAACGGGTCGGCTCACCCCTCCACTTT. The chain is built from TRBV7-2 and TRBJ1-6; unclear D gene. The germline CDR1 and CDR2 sequences are SGHTA and FQGNSA. Trimming removed 0 bases at V and 10 bases at J, with 19 bases between. The CDR3 is made up of 17 amino acids.

This clone has only a few counts. The CDR3 spells CATSDQNRSTDTQYF. As DNA, the CDR3 is TGTGCCACCAGTGATCAGAACAGGAGCACAGATACGCAGTATTTT. V is TRBV24-1 and J is TRBJ2-3; TRBD1 might be the D (5 bases). Trimming removed 3 bases at V and 0 bases at J, with 9 bases between. This CDR3 region has 15 residues. Germline V CDR1 and CDR2: KGHDR, SFDVKD.

The chain links TRBV27 to TRBJ2-3, with TRBD2 matching over 7 bases. Germline CDR1 is MNHEY and CDR2 is SMNVEV (reference sequence). Trimming at V came to 4 bases and at J to 5 bases, leaving 9 bases not matched to a gene. The CDR3 is 15 residues long. As DNA, the CDR3 is TGTGCCAGCAGTTCCAGTAGCGGGTGGGAAGATACGCAGTATTTT. It specifies CASSSSSGWEDTQYF.

The rearrangement links TRBV7-9 to TRBJ1-2, with D hard to call. The CDR3 has 14 residues. V lost 2 bases to trimming and J lost 6 bases, with 13 bases between them. In germline, CDR1 is SEHNR, CDR2 FQNEAQ (reference sequence). In nucleotides, the CDR3 is TGTGCCAGCAGCTTATTTCGGGGAGAAGATGGCTACACCTTC. It yields the protein CASSLFRGEDGYTF.

V is TRBV4-2 and J is TRBJ1-5; TRBD1 matches at 8 bases. CDR1 LGHNA and CDR2 YNFKEQ come from the germline V gene. The CDR3 loop spans 17 amino acids. The V segment lost 0 bases and the J segment 3 bases; nucleotides outside the gene matches: 7. In DNA, the CDR3 is TGTGCCAGCAGCCAAGATCCCGACAGGGGACTCAATCAGCCCCAGCATTTT. It codes for CASSQDPDRGLNQPQHF.

This chain uses TRBV5-1 with TRBJ2-3; 15 positions agree with TRBD2. The germline V gene has CDR1 SGHRS and CDR2 YFSETQ. The CDR3 contains 15 residues. V trimming: 4 bases; J trimming: 5 bases; junction bases outside the gene matches: 2. The DNA of the CDR3 is TGCGCCAGCAGCCTGGGACTAGCGGGGGGAGATACGCAGTATTTT. It is translated as CASSLGLAGGDTQYF.

This clone was recorded once. This sequence joins TRBV2 and TRBJ1-2; TRBD1 matches 7 bases. V was clipped by 10 bases and J by 4 bases; unmatched bases: 6. CDR1 is SNHLY and CDR2 is FYNNEI in the germline V gene. The CDR3 sequence is 12 residues long. The DNA for the CDR3 is TGTGCCACCTCAGGGGGTGTCTATGGCTACACCTTC. This gives the protein CATSGGVYGYTF.